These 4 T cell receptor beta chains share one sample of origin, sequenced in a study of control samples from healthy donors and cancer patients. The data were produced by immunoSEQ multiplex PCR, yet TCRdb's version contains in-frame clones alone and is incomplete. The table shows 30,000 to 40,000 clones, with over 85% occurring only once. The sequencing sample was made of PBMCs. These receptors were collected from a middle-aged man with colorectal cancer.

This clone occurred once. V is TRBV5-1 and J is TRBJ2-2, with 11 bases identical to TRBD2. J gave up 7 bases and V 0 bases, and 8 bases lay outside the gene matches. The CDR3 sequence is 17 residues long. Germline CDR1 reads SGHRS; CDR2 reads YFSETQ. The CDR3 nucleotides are TGCGCCAGCAGCTTGGCCCGCCTAGCGGGGGGCGGCGGGGAGCTGTTTTTT. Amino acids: CASSLARLAGGGGELFF. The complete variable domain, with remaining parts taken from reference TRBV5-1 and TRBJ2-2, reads KAGVTQTPRYLIKTRGQQVTLSCSPISGHRSVSWYQQTPGQGLQFLFEYFSETQRNKGNFPGRFSGRQFSNSRSEMNVSTLELGDSALYLCASSLARLAGGGGELFFGEGSRLTVL.

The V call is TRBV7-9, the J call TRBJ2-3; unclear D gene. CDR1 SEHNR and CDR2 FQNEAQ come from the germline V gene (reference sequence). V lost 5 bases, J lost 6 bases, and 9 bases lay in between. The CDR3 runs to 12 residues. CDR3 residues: CASSVGGDTQYF. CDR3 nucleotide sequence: TGTGCCAGCAGCGTCGGTGGGGATACGCAGTATTTT. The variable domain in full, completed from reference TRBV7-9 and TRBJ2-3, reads DTGVSQNPRHKITKRGQNVTFRCDPISEHNRLYWYRQTLGQGPEFLTYFQNEAQLEKSRLLSDRFSAERPKGSFSTLEIQRTEQGDSAMYLCASSVGGDTQYFGPGTRLTVL.

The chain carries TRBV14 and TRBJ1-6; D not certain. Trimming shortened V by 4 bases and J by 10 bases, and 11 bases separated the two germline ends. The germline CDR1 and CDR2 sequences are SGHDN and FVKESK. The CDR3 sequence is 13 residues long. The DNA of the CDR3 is TGTGCCAGCAGCCTGACTCCGGGGTCACCCCTCCACTTT. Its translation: CASSLTPGSPLHF. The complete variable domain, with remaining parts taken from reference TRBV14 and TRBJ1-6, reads EAGVTQFPSHSVIEKGQTVTLRCDPISGHDNLYWYRRVMGKEIKFLLHFVKESKQDESGMPNNRFLAERTGGTYSTLKVQPAELEDSGVYFCASSLTPGSPLHFGNGTRLTVT.

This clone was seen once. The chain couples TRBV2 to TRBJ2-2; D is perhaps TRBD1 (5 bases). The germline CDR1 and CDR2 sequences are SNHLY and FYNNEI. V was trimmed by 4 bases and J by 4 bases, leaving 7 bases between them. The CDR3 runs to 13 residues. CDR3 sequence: CASSAGFTGELFF. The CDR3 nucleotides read TGTGCCAGCAGTGCAGGGTTCACCGGGGAGCTGTTTTTT. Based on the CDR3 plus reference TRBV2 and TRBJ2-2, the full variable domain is EPEVTQTPSHQVTQMGQEVILRCVPISNHLYFYWYRQILGQKVEFLVSFYNNEISEKSEIFDDQFSVERPDGSNFTLKIRSTKLEDSAMYFCASSAGFTGELFFGEGSRLTVL.